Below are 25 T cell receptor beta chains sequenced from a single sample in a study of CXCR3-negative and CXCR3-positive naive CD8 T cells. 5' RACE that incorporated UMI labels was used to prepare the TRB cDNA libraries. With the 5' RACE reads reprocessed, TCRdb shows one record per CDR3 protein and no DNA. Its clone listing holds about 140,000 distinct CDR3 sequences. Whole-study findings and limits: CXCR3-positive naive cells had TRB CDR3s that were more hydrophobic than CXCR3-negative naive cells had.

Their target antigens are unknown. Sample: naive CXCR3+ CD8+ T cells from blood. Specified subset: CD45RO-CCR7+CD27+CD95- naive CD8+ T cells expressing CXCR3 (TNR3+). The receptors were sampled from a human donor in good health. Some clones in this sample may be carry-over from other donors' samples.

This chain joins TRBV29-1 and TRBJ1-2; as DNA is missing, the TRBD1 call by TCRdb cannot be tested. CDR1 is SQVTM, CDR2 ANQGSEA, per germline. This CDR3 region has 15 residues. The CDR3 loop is CSVLRPGGRDYGYTF.

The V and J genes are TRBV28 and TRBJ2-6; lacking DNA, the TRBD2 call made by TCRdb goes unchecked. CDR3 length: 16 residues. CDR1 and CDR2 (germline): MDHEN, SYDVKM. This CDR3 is CASAGAIASGANVLTF. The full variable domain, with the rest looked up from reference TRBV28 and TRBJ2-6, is DVKVTQSSRYLVKRTGEKVFLECVQDMDHENMFWYRQDPGLGLRLIYFSYDVKMKEKGDIPEGYSVSREKKERFSLILESASTNQTSMYLCASAGAIASGANVLTFGAGSRLTVL.

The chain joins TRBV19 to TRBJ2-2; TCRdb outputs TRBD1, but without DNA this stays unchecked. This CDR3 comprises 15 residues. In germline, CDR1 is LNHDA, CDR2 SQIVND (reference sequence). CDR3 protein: CASRSSGGPGGELFF.

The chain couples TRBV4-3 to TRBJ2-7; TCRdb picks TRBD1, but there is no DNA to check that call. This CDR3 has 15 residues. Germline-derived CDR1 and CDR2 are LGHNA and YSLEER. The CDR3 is CASSQAGQGAGEQYF.

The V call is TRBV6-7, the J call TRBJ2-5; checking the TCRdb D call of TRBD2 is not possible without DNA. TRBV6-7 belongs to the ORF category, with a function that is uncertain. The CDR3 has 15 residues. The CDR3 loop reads CASSEPERTEETQYF.

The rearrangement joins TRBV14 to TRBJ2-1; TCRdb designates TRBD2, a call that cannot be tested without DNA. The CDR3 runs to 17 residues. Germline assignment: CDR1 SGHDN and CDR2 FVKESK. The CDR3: CASSQGGAGGLFNEQFF.

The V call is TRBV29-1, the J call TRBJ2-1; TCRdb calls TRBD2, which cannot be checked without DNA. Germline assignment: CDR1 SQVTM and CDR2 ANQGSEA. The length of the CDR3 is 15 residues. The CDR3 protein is CSVETSGGATGEQFF.

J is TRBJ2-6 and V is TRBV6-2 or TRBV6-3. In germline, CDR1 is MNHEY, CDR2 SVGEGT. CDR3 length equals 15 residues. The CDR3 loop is CASSPWDSGANVLTF.

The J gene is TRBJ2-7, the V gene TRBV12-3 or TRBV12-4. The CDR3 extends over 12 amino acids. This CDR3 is CASRQGSYEQYF.

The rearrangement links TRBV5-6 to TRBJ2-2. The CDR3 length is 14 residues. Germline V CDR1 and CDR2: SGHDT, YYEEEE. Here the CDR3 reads CASSLYSNTGELFF. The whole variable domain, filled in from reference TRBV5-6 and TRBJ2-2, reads DAGVTQSPTHLIKTRGQQVTLRCSPKSGHDTVSWYQQALGQGPQFIFQYYEEEERQRGNFPDRFSGHQFPNYSSELNVNALLLGDSALYLCASSLYSNTGELFFGEGSRLTVL.

Here the CDR3 reads CASSFRTSGFYEQYF. The chain recombines TRBV19 with TRBJ2-7; TCRdb proposes TRBD2, but this gene call is untestable without DNA. Per the germline V gene, CDR1 is LNHDA and CDR2 is SQIVND (reference sequence). The CDR3 has 15 residues.

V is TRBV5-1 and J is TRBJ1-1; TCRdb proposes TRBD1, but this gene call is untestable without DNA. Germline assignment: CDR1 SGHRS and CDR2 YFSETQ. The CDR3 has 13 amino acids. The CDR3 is CASSLQGDTEAFF.

CDR3 residues: CASSRNYNEQFF. The rearrangement uses TRBV11-1 and TRBJ2-1. Germline lookup yields CDR1 SGHAT and CDR2 FQDESV (reference sequence). The CDR3 totals 12 residues. The variable domain in full, with the rest retrieved from reference TRBV11-1 and TRBJ2-1, is EAEVAQSPRYKITEKSQAVAFWCDPISGHATLYWYRQILGQGPELLVQFQDESVVDDSQLPKDRFSAERLKGVDSTLKIQPAELGDSAMYLCASSRNYNEQFFGPGTRLTVL.

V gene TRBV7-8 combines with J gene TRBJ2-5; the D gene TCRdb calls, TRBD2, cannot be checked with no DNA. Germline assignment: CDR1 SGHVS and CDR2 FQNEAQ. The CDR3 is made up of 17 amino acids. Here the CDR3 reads CASSLRPGPPIQETQYF.

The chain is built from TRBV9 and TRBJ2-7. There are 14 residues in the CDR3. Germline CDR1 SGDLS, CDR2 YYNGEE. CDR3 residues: CASSWTAEAYEQYF. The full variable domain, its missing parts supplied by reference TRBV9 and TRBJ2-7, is DSGVTQTPKHLITATGQRVTLRCSPRSGDLSVYWYQQSLDQGLQFLIQYYNGEERAKGNILERFSAQQFPDLHSELNLSSLELGDSALYFCASSWTAEAYEQYFGPGTRLTVT.

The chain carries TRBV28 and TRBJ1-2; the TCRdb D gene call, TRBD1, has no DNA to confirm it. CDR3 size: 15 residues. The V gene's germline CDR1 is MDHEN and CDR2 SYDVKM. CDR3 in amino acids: CASSWGWDRVDGYTF.

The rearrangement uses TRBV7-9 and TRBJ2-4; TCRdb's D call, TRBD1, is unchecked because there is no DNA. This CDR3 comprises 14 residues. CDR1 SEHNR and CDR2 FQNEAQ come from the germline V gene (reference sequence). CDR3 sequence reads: CASSLFGQGDIQYF.

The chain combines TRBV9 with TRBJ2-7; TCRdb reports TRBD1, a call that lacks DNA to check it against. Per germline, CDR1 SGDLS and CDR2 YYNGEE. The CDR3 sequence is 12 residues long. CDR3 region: CASSPLQGPPHF.

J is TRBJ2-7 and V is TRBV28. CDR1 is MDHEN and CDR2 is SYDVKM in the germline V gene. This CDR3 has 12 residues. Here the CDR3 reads CASQTSAYEQYF.

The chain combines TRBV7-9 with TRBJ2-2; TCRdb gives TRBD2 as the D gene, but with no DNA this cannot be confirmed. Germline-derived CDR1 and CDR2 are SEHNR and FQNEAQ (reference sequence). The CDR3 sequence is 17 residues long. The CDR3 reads CASSSPPGTASGGELFF.

The CDR3 reads CASSHPLGLAGVRQFF. This chain joins TRBV3-1 and TRBJ2-1; TCRdb picks TRBD2, but there is no DNA to check that call. Germline assignment: CDR1 LGHDT and CDR2 YNNKEL (reference sequence). The CDR3 loop spans 16 amino acids.

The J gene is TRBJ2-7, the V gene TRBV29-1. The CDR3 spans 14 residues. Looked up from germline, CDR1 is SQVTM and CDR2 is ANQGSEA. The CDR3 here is CSVESPRGSYEQYF.

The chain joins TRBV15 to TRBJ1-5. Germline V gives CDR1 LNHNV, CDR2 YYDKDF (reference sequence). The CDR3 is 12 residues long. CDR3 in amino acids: CATSRVSQPQHF.

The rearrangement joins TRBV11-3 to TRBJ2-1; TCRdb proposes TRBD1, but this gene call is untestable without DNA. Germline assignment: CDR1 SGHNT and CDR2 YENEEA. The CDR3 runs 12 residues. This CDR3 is CASSLGRREQFF.

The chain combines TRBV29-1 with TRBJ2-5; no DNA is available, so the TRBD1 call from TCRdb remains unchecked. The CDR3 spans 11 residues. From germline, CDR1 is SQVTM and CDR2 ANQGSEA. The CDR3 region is CSVGGSGTQYF.